One and the same sample provided the 15 T cell receptor beta chains below, sequenced in a study of Tregs in tolerant kidney transplant recipients. Related graft donors supplied nonmyeloablative bone marrow transplants, and mixed chimerism was transient. Only in-frame clones appear in the TCRdb table, and some are missing; sequencing was by immunoSEQ multiplex PCR. This table holds tens of thousands of clones, 80% to 95% found once. Sequencing was performed on CD4+ T cells from blood (PBMCs), taken 12 months after the transplant. The receptors here all came from a human patient who received a combined kidney and bone marrow transplant. Some T cells may be graft donor cells.

The gene calls are TRBV5-4 and TRBJ1-2; possibly TRBD1 for D (6 bases). This CDR3 is built from 15 residues. V lost 5 bases, J lost 8 bases, and 22 bases lay in between. Germline-derived CDR1 and CDR2 are SGHNT and YYREEE (reference sequence). The CDR3: CASRAARGPLWGYTF. CDR3 DNA: TGTGCCAGCAGGGCAGCCAGGGGCCCCCTGTGGGGCTACACCTTC.

This sequence joins TRBV5-1 and TRBJ2-1; TRBD1 agrees at 7 bases. The ends lost 4 bases at V and 6 bases at J; junction bases unmatched: 7. The CDR3 is 14 amino acids. Germline assignment: CDR1 SGHRS and CDR2 YFSETQ. The CDR3 spells CASSPPRDSNEQFF. In DNA form, the CDR3 reads TGCGCCAGCAGCCCTCCTCGGGACAGCAATGAGCAGTTCTTC.

CDR3 in DNA: TGTGCCAGCAGTTTATACAGTTCGAACACTGAAGCTTTCTTT. It codes for CASSLYSSNTEAFF. The chain joins TRBV27 to TRBJ1-1; D gene ambiguous. The germline CDR1 and CDR2 sequences are MNHEY and SMNVEV (reference sequence). The CDR3 totals 14 residues. V dropped 1 base and J dropped 1 base, with 7 bases sitting between them.

V gene TRBV5-1 combines with J gene TRBJ2-3, with D tentatively TRBD1 (5 bases). CDR1 and CDR2 from the germline V gene are SGHRS and YFSETQ. V was shortened by 0 bases and J by 0 bases, with 14 bases between the two germline ends. The CDR3 is 17 amino acids. The CDR3 spells CASSLARAGYSTDTQYF. In nucleotides, the CDR3 is TGCGCCAGCAGCTTGGCCAGGGCAGGATATAGCACAGATACGCAGTATTTT. Complete variable domain (other parts from reference TRBV5-1 and TRBJ2-3): KAGVTQTPRYLIKTRGQQVTLSCSPISGHRSVSWYQQTPGQGLQFLFEYFSETQRNKGNFPGRFSGRQFSNSRSEMNVSTLELGDSALYLCASSLARAGYSTDTQYFGPGTRLTVL.

V usage is TRBV9 and J usage is TRBJ2-3; 13 bases fit TRBD2. The CDR3 is 16 amino acids. The ends lost 4 bases at V and 4 bases at J; junction bases unmatched: 6. Germline assignment: CDR1 SGDLS and CDR2 YYNGEE. CDR3: CASSTGLAGVADTQYF. DNA of the CDR3: TGTGCCAGCAGCACCGGACTAGCGGGAGTGGCAGATACGCAGTATTTT.

The DNA of the CDR3 is TGTGCCAGCAGACCCCCCGGACAGGGGAATGGCTACACCTTC. Amino acid sequence: CASRPPGQGNGYTF. The chain joins TRBV6-1 to TRBJ1-2; 9 bases agree with TRBD1. Germline V gene data show CDR1 as MNHNS and CDR2 as SASEGT. CDR3 size: 14 residues. The V gene end was trimmed by 6 bases and the J gene end by 6 bases; junction bases not matched to a gene: 8.

V usage is TRBV6-4 and J usage is TRBJ2-2; D is uncertain. Germline-derived CDR1 and CDR2 are MRHNA and SNTAGT. Trimming stripped 0 bases from V and 4 bases from J, with 3 bases between. This CDR3 has 13 amino acids. The CDR3 is CASSDSSTGELFF. CDR3 in DNA: TGTGCCAGCAGTGACTCCAGCACCGGGGAGCTGTTTTTT.

The chain employs TRBV19 and TRBJ1-4; no definite D call. V was pared by 3 bases and J by 3 bases, with 11 bases between. The CDR3 contains 15 residues. Per the germline V gene, CDR1 is LNHDA and CDR2 is SQIVND (reference sequence). The CDR3 sequence is CASSMGRVANEKLFF. The CDR3 coding sequence is TGTGCCAGTAGTATGGGGAGGGTAGCTAATGAAAAACTGTTTTTT.

The V and J genes are TRBV2 and TRBJ2-1; 9 bases map to TRBD2. Germline V gives CDR1 SNHLY, CDR2 FYNNEI. Trimming cost V 4 bases and J 4 bases; bases outside gene matches: 8. There are 16 residues in the CDR3. This CDR3 is CASSGASGARYNEQFF. CDR3 coding DNA: TGTGCCAGCAGTGGGGCTAGCGGGGCCCGGTACAATGAGCAGTTCTTC.

This chain links TRBV30 with TRBJ2-5; 12 bases map to TRBD1. The DNA end is a closer match to TRBJ2-7, so the J assignment may be wrong. The germline V gene has CDR1 GTSNPN and CDR2 SVGIG (reference sequence). The CDR3 is made up of 15 amino acids. CDR3 region: CAWSIRDRGPYEQYF. Written as DNA, the CDR3 is TGTGCCTGGAGTATCCGGGACAGGGGGCCCTACGAGCAGTACTTC.

V usage is TRBV19 and J usage is TRBJ2-3, with D perhaps TRBD2 (5 bases). V was cut by 5 bases and J by 5 bases, with 11 bases left in between. CDR1 is LNHDA and CDR2 is SQIVND in the germline V gene (reference sequence). This CDR3 comprises 13 residues. The CDR3 DNA is TGTGCCAGTAGTGGACGGGATGGAGATACGCAGTATTTT. It translates to CASSGRDGDTQYF.

V usage is TRBV5-1 and J usage is TRBJ1-1, with a possible D match to TRBD1 (6 bases). The CDR3 is made up of 15 amino acids. The V gene lost 0 bases and the J gene lost 5 bases, with 14 bases spanning the gap. Germline CDR1 SGHRS, CDR2 YFSETQ. CDR3 sequence reads: CASSLAPGAWTEAFF. The CDR3 DNA sequence: TGCGCCAGCAGCTTGGCCCCAGGGGCGTGGACTGAAGCTTTCTTT.

This chain connects TRBV5-1 to TRBJ2-5; 10 bases line up with TRBD1. The CDR3 is 16 residues long. V lost 4 bases, J lost 4 bases, and 10 bases stayed unmatched. Germline CDR1 and CDR2: SGHRS and YFSETQ. The DNA of the CDR3 is TGCGCCAGCAGCGGAGGAGACAGGGGGCGCGGAGAGACCCAGTACTTC. Residues: CASSGGDRGRGETQYF. Variable domain in full (rest from reference TRBV5-1 and TRBJ2-5): KAGVTQTPRYLIKTRGQQVTLSCSPISGHRSVSWYQQTPGQGLQFLFEYFSETQRNKGNFPGRFSGRQFSNSRSEMNVSTLELGDSALYLCASSGGDRGRGETQYFGPGTRLLVL.

The CDR3 DNA reads TGTGCCAGCAGTGATAGTTTCCAGGCCGGGGAAGAGACCCAGTACTTC. It yields the protein CASSDSFQAGEETQYF. The chain employs TRBV25-1 and TRBJ2-5; TRBD2 is a possible D gene (5 bases). Germline V lookup: CDR1 MGHDK, CDR2 SYGVNS. This CDR3 has 16 residues. V was trimmed by 3 bases and J by 3 bases, leaving 17 bases between them.

CDR3 sequence reads: CASSVVAGQMRTNYGYTF. The CDR3 nucleotides are TGTGCCAGCAGCGTTGTGGCGGGACAGATGCGAACTAACTATGGCTACACCTTC. The genes are TRBV7-2 and TRBJ1-2, with 7 positions matching TRBD1. With V trimmed by 5 bases and J by 0 bases, 15 bases remained unmatched. CDR1 and CDR2 from the germline V gene are SGHTA and FQGNSA. This CDR3 is 18 amino acids long.